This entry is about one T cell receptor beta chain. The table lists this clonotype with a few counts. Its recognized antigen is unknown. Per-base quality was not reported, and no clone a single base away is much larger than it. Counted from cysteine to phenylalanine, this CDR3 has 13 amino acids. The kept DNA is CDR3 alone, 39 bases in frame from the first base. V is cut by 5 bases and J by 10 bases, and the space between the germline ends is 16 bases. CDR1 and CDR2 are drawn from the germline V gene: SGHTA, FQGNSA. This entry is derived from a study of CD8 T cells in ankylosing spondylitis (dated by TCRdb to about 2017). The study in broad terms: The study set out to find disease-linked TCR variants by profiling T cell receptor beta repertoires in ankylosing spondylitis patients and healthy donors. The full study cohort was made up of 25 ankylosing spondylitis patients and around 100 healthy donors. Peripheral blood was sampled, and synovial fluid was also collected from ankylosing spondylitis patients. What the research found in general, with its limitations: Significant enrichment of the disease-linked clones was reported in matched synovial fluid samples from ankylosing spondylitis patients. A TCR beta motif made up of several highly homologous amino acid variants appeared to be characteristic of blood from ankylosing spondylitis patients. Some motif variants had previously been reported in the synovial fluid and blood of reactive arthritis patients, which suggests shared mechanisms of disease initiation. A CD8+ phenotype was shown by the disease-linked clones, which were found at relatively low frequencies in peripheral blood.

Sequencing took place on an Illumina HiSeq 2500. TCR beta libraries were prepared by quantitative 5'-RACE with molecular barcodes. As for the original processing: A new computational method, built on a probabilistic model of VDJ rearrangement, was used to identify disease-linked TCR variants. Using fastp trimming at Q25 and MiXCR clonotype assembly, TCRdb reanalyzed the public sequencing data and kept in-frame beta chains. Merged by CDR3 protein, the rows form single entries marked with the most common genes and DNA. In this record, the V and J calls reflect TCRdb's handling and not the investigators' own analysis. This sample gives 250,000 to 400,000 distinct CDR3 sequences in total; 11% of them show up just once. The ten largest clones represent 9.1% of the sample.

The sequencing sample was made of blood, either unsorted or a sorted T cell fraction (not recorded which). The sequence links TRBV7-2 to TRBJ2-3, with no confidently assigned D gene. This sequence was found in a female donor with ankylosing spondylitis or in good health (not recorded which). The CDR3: CASSNPTRAAQYF. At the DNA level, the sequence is TGTGCCAGCAGCAACCCCACACGGGCGGCGCAGTATTTT.